This paragraph covers one TCR beta chain sequence. This CDR3 spans 14 amino acids. Trimming removed 0 bases at V and 3 bases at J, with 8 bases between. Per germline, CDR1 SGDLS and CDR2 YYNGEE. In the original analysis: Scientists estimated how many nucleated cells there were by amplifying reference gene primers. Here immunoSEQ multiplex PCR was the method, and the copy in TCRdb shows in-frame clones only, minus some. From that table come the V and J calls and clone size; the DNA was used to work out D and trimming. Of some 150,000 clones in the sample, roughly 90% were seen once. This specimen comes from a study of blood T cell repertoires in COVID-19. Study-level information: T cells, B-cell-depleted T cells, or PBMCs supplied cDNA or gDNA.

In terms of age and location, participants ranged from about 18 to 89 years and lived in approximately 24 US areas. Which cohort a participant joined came from the clinical history participants gave. Input material: PBMCs or T cells enriched from blood (not recorded which). This chain connects TRBV9 to TRBJ2-3; D not certain. This clonotype originated in a man aged 50 or older who had recovered from COVID-19. The CDR3 region has the DNA TGTGCCAGCAGCGTAGCTTCAGGAACAGATACGCAGTATTTT. Its protein product is CASSVASGTDTQYF.